The rows below give T cell receptor beta chains drawn from one sample of a study of T cells in Graves' hyperthyroidism and ophthalmopathy. TCRdb independently ran MiXCR on the multiplex PCR reads; one entry per CDR3 protein. In the table there are under 650,000 distinct CDR3 sequences, 15% to 20% of which are singletons. Sequenced material: blood. These receptors came from a woman younger than 45 with Graves' hyperthyroidism. The conserved cysteine and the conserved F or W are not part of the CDR3 here.

J gene | V gene | CDR3 protein
TRBJ2-5 | TRBV20-1 | SAIPGLKETQY
TRBJ1-1 | TRBV19 | ASSSTGEGTEAF
TRBJ1-2 | TRBV20-1 | SARVLSPRDGGLSGGYT
TRBJ1-2 | TRBV30 | AWSPLYGYT
TRBJ2-7 | TRBV18 | ASSPSRDSYEQY
TRBJ1-2 | TRBV6-6 | ASSYGRVGYGYT
TRBJ1-2 | TRBV27 | ASSLDRGFSYGYT
TRBJ2-7 | TRBV6-5 | ASSYRRGLAGGPSYEQY
TRBJ2-7 | TRBV20-1 | SAEDRGASYEQY
TRBJ2-7 | TRBV30 | ACVTGVAYEQY
TRBJ1-6 | TRBV5-1 | ASSPGPNSPLH
TRBJ2-1 | TRBV6-2/TRBV6-3 | ASRRASYNEQF
TRBJ2-7 | TRBV5-1 | ASSLTAASYEQY
TRBJ2-1 | TRBV6-2/TRBV6-3 | ASSYTLRGPLGNEQF
TRBJ2-1 | TRBV20-1 | SARKSVGLASLNEQF
TRBJ2-7 | TRBV4-1 | ASSQGPGVKSYEQY
TRBJ1-4 | TRBV5-1 | ASSLARVATNEKLF
TRBJ1-5 | TRBV7-2 | ASSFGQGAVQPQH
TRBJ2-3 | TRBV7-9 | ASSFDEGWADTQY
TRBJ2-1 | TRBV12-3/TRBV12-4 | ASSPTLGLAGYNEQF
TRBJ1-2 | TRBV6-1 | ASSAVGLFPYGYT
TRBJ2-3 | TRBV4-1 | ASSLSVGLHNTDTQY
TRBJ2-7 | TRBV5-1 | ASSLTTGSYEQY
TRBJ1-5 | TRBV30 | AWSHGYNQPQH
TRBJ2-6 | TRBV7-9 | ASSLGTGNVLT
TRBJ1-5 | TRBV4-1 | ASSQDVSGSSYQPQH
TRBJ2-7 | TRBV5-1 | ASSSPGGWEQY
TRBJ2-3 | TRBV12-5 | ASGNSGSVGQY
TRBJ2-7 | TRBV18 | ASSPRQDHEQY
TRBJ1-4 | TRBV27 | ASSPTPGQLEKLF
TRBJ2-1 | TRBV2 | ASIREGLGDEQF
TRBJ2-5 | TRBV27 | ASRPRDSFQETQY
TRBJ2-5 | TRBV19 | ASSILPRGRGPETQY
TRBJ2-3 | TRBV7-9 | ASSNSLLYTDTQY
TRBJ1-2 | TRBV30 | AWSVAQSYGYT
TRBJ2-1 | TRBV28 | ASSGTSGTVEQF
TRBJ1-5 | TRBV20-1 | SARAEGVQEYQPQH
TRBJ1-4 | TRBV30 | AWNTGEKLF